This T cell receptor beta chain was recorded in a study of T-cell memory formation after mild COVID-19. A single record per CDR3 protein comes from TCRdb applying MiXCR to the 5' RACE reads. The table has under 300,000 distinct CDR3 sequences, over 8.5% seen once. This CDR3 spans 15 amino acids. Germline V gene sequence: CDR1 SEHNR, CDR2 FQNEAQ (reference sequence). Trimming shortened V by 1 base and J by 1 base, and 10 bases separated the two germline ends. The sequenced sample consisted of PBMCs or a T cell subset sorted from them (not recorded which). The receptor's source is a man aged 18 to 29 who had mild COVID-19 (a few samples of this study predate the infection). Cell type and time point are not known. The chain joins TRBV7-9 to TRBJ1-1; D unresolved. The CDR3 DNA reads TGTGCCAGCAGCTTAGTGACGGCTTGGAACACTGAAGCTTTCTTT. The encoded protein is CASSLVTAWNTEAFF.